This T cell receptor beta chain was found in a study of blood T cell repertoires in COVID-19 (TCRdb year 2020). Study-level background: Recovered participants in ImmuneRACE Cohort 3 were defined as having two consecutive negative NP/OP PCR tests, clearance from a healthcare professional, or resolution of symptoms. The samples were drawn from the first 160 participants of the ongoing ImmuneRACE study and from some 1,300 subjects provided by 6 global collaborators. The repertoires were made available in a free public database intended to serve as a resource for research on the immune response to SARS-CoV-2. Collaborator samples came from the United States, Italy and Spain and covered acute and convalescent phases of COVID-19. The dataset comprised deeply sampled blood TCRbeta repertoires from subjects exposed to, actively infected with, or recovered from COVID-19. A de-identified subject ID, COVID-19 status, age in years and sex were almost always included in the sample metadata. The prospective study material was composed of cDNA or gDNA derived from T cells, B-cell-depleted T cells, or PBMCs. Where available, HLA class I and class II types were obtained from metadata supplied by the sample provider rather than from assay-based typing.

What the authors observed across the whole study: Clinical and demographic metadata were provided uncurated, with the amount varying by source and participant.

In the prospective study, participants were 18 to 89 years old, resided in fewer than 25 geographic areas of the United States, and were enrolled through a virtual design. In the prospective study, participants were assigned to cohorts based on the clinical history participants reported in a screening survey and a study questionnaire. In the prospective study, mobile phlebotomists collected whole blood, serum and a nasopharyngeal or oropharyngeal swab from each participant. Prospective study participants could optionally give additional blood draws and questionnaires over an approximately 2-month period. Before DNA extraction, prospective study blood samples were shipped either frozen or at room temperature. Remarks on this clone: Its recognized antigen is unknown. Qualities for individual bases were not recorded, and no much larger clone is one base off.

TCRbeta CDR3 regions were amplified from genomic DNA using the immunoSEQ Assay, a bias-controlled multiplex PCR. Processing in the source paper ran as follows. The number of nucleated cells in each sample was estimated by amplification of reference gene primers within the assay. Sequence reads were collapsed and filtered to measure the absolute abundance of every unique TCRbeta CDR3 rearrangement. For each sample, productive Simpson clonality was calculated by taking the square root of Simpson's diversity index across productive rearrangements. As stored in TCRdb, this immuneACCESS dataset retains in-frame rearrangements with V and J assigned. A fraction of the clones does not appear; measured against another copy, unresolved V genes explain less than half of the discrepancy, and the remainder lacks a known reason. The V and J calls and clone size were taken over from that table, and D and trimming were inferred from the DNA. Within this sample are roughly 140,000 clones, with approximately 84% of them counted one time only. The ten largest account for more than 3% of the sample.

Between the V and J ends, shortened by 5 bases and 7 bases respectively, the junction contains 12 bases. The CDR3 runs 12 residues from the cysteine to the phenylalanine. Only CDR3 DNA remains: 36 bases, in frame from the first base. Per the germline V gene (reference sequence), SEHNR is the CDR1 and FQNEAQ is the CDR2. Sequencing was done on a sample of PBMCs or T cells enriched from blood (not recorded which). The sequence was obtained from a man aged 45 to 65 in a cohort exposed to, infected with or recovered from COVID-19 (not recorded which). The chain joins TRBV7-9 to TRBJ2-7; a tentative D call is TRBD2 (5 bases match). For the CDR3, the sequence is CASSASGWEQYF. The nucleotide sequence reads TGTGCCAGCAGCGCTTCGGGGTGGGAGCAGTACTTC.